The 29 T cell receptor beta chains reported below all come from one sample, sequenced in a study of blood T cell repertoires in COVID-19. Only in-frame clones appear in the TCRdb table, and some are missing; sequencing was by immunoSEQ multiplex PCR. Of a few hundred thousand clones in the sample, 85% were seen once. The sequencing sample was made of peripheral blood. These receptors all come from a human donor in a cohort sampled during active COVID-19.

The chain has TRBV18 and TRBJ2-6, with D unclear. The V gene's germline CDR1 is KGHSH and CDR2 LQKENI. The CDR3 consists of 17 residues. Trimming shortened V by 3 bases and J by 4 bases, and 16 bases separated the two germline ends. The CDR3 is CASSPTVSAVGANVLTF. The CDR3 nucleotides are TGTGCCAGCTCACCTACCGTCTCGGCGGTCGGGGCCAACGTCCTGACTTTC.

The chain uses TRBV14 and TRBJ2-2; D gene uncertain. CDR3 size: 14 residues. V lost 4 bases and J lost 8, with 14 bases in between. The germline CDR1 and CDR2 sequences are SGHDN and FVKESK. As DNA, the CDR3 is TGTGCCAGCAGCCGGGCATCGGTCCAGGGGGAGCTGTTTTTT. The encoded protein is CASSRASVQGELFF.

The chain couples TRBV7-9 to TRBJ1-2; D not resolved. The CDR3 covers 14 residues. V was cut by 1 base and J by 2 bases, with 8 bases left in between. Germline loops: CDR1 SEHNR, CDR2 FQNEAQ (reference sequence). The CDR3 loop is CASSLGHDNYGYTF. DNA for the CDR3: TGTGCCAGCAGCTTAGGACACGACAACTATGGCTACACCTTC.

In this sample, this clone turned up a few times. The chain joins TRBV3-1 (or the pseudogene TRBV3-2) to TRBJ2-5, with D unresolved. V dropped 3 bases and J dropped 3 bases, with 5 bases sitting between them. Germline V CDR1 and CDR2: LGHDT, YNNKEL (reference sequence). The CDR3 runs to 12 residues. CDR3 coding DNA: TGTGCCAGCAGCCAGCCTAAAGAGACCCAGTACTTC. Translated, it gives CASSQPKETQYF.

The CDR3 is CASSTIWGEAFYGYTF. In DNA form, the CDR3 reads TGTGCCAGCAGCACGATCTGGGGCGAAGCGTTCTATGGCTACACCTTC. This chain uses TRBV2 with TRBJ1-2; D may be TRBD1 (5 bases). Germline V gene data show CDR1 as SNHLY and CDR2 as FYNNEI. Trimming removed 6 bases from V and 4 bases from J, with 21 bases in between. The CDR3 runs 16 residues. Full variable domain (outside the CDR3, taken from reference TRBV2 and TRBJ1-2): EPEVTQTPSHQVTQMGQEVILRCVPISNHLYFYWYRQILGQKVEFLVSFYNNEISEKSEIFDDQFSVERPDGSNFTLKIRSTKLEDSAMYFCASSTIWGEAFYGYTFGSGTRLTVV.

This clone was detected only a few times. Other DNA sequences of this sample code for an identical CDR3. The chain uses TRBV9 and TRBJ2-3; TRBD2 agrees at 8 bases. Germline lookup yields CDR1 SGDLS and CDR2 YYNGEE. V lost 6 bases to trimming and J lost 0 bases; unmatched junction nucleotides: 3. This CDR3 has 14 residues. This chain's CDR3 is CASKGGGSTDTQYF. Here the CDR3 DNA reads TGTGCCAGCAAGGGCGGGGGGAGCACAGATACGCAGTATTTT.

The rearrangement links TRBV24-1 to TRBJ1-4; 7 positions match TRBD1. Germline V gene sequence: CDR1 KGHDR, CDR2 SFDVKD. J gave up 4 bases and V 4 bases, and 5 bases lay outside the gene matches. The CDR3 contains 15 residues. The CDR3 nucleotides read TGTGCCACCAGTGACCGAGGACAGGATAATGAAAAACTGTTTTTT. This codes for CATSDRGQDNEKLFF.

The chain employs TRBV19 and TRBJ1-1; the D gene is possibly TRBD1 (5 bases). Germline V gene data show CDR1 as LNHDA and CDR2 as SQIVND (reference sequence). Between the trimmed V and J ends, which lost 7 bases and 0 bases, there was a span of 15 bases. The CDR3 has 15 residues. This CDR3 is CASTSGGYMNTEAFF. DNA for the CDR3: TGTGCCAGTACCTCCGGGGGATACATGAACACTGAAGCTTTCTTT.

J is TRBJ1-1 and V is TRBV5-8, with a tentative D call TRBD1 (5 bases). The CDR3 has 10 amino acids. V was pared by 7 bases and J by 11 bases, with 12 bases between. Germline lookup yields CDR1 SGHTS and CDR2 YDEGEE. This CDR3 reads CASDFPGAFF. Written as DNA, the CDR3 is TGTGCCAGCGACTTCCCAGGGGCTTTCTTT.

J is TRBJ2-1 and V is TRBV5-8; 9 nucleotides line up with TRBD1. CDR1 SGHTS and CDR2 YDEGEE come from the germline V gene. V was clipped by 4 bases and J by 9 bases; unmatched bases: 11. This CDR3 contains 15 residues. This CDR3 reads CASSPTGTGKGEQFF. The CDR3 DNA reads TGTGCCAGCAGCCCAACCGGGACAGGGAAAGGTGAGCAGTTCTTC.

About this clone itself: Just one base apart from a much larger clone, this may be a read error. The genes are TRBV3-1 (or the pseudogene TRBV3-2) and TRBJ2-5; D not certain. Germline CDR1 reads LGHDT; CDR2 reads YNNKEL (reference sequence). Between the trimmed V and J ends, which lost 4 bases and 0 bases, there was a span of 3 bases. CDR3 length: 12 residues. In nucleotides, the CDR3 is TGTGCCAGCAGCCCAAACCAAGAGACCCAGTACTTC. Its translation: CASSPNQETQYF.

V gene TRBV2 combines with J gene TRBJ2-1; D is uncertain. CDR1 and CDR2 from the germline V gene are SNHLY and FYNNEI. V lost 6 bases, J lost 0 bases, and 6 bases lay in between. The CDR3 covers 13 residues. The CDR3 sequence is CASRARSYNEQFF. Here the CDR3 DNA reads TGTGCCAGCAGGGCCCGCTCCTACAATGAGCAGTTCTTC.

The chain uses TRBV11-3 and TRBJ2-3, with 11 nucleotides matching TRBD2. Germline V gene sequence: CDR1 SGHNT, CDR2 YENEEA. The CDR3 consists of 15 residues. J lost 4 bases, V lost 4 bases, and 4 bases had no gene match. CDR3 region: CASSYSGGAADTQYF. The CDR3 DNA sequence: TGTGCCAGCAGCTATAGCGGGGGGGCGGCAGATACGCAGTATTTT.

The J gene is TRBJ1-5, the V gene TRBV25-1; unclear D gene. V lost 6 bases and J lost 6, with 12 bases in between. The CDR3 has 13 amino acids. Germline V lookup: CDR1 MGHDK, CDR2 SYGVNS. The CDR3 region has the DNA TGTGCCAGCAGGGAGGCAGCCTCTCAGCCCCAGCATTTT. It yields the protein CASREAASQPQHF.

J is TRBJ1-2 and V is TRBV10-3; no clear D gene. The CDR3 length is 14 residues. The V gene's germline CDR1 is ENHRY and CDR2 SYGVKD. V lost 6 bases, J lost 7 bases, and 18 bases lay in between. This chain's CDR3 is CAIRPIGGRGGYTF. The CDR3 DNA is TGTGCCATCAGACCTATTGGAGGTCGAGGTGGCTACACCTTC.

The chain recombines TRBV21-1 with TRBJ2-2; the listed D gene, TRBD1, was not tested against the DNA. TRBV21-1 is an annotated pseudogene. The CDR3 totals 14 residues. The CDR3 loop reads CASSISAGAGELFF. DNA for the CDR3: TGTGCCAGCAGCATATCAGCAGGGGCCGGGGAGCTGTTTTTT.

This clone has only one observation. V and J are TRBV11-2 and TRBJ1-1; 8 bases agree with TRBD1. The ends lost 4 bases at V and 7 bases at J; junction bases unmatched: 8. The CDR3 loop spans 14 amino acids. Germline CDR1 and CDR2: SGHAT and FQNNGV. CDR3 sequence: CASSSSQGAGEAFF. DNA of the CDR3: TGTGCCAGCAGCTCCAGTCAGGGGGCAGGTGAAGCTTTCTTT. Combining the CDR3 with reference TRBV11-2 and TRBJ1-1 gives the whole variable domain EAGVAQSPRYKIIEKRQSVAFWCNPISGHATLYWYQQILGQGPKLLIQFQNNGVVDDSQLPKDRFSAERLKGVDSTLKIQPAKLEDSAVYLCASSSSQGAGEAFFGQGTRLTVV.

This clone was observed once. CDR3 residues: CASKTDEKLFF. DNA for the CDR3: TGTGCCAGCAAAACGGATGAAAAACTGTTTTTT. The chain uses TRBV6-6 and TRBJ1-4; D gene uncertain. The CDR3 covers 11 residues. Germline V CDR1 and CDR2: MNHNY, SVGAGI (reference sequence). Deletions cut 7 bases from V and 6 bases from J, with 6 bases between.

V gene TRBV3-1 (or the pseudogene TRBV3-2) combines with J gene TRBJ1-1; D is possibly TRBD1 (6 bases). The CDR3 runs to 14 residues. The ends were cut back, 4 bases at V and 10 bases at J, with 19 bases in the middle. Per the germline V gene, CDR1 is LGHDT and CDR2 is YNNKEL (reference sequence). The CDR3 sequence: CASSPTGHRFGAFF. The CDR3, as DNA: TGTGCCAGCAGCCCAACGGGACACAGATTTGGAGCTTTCTTT.

This clone has only one observation. The rearrangement joins TRBV5-1 to TRBJ2-1, with 8 bases fitting TRBD1. CDR1 and CDR2 (germline): SGHRS, YFSETQ. Trimming cost V 0 bases and J 8 bases; bases outside gene matches: 4. The CDR3 has 14 residues. CDR3 sequence reads: CASSLGQGYYEQFF. CDR3 DNA: TGCGCCAGCAGCTTGGGACAGGGGTATTATGAGCAGTTCTTC.

The rearrangement uses TRBV19 and TRBJ1-5; maybe TRBD1 (5 bases). Trimming cost V 3 bases and J 4 bases, with 10 bases left between them. The CDR3 covers 14 residues. Germline CDR1 is LNHDA and CDR2 is SQIVND (reference sequence). This CDR3 is CASSMRDGNQPQHF. The CDR3 nucleotides are TGTGCCAGTAGTATGCGGGACGGTAATCAGCCCCAGCATTTT.

This clone was observed a handful of times. This chain joins TRBV6-7 and TRBJ1-6; possible D gene TRBD1, 6 bases. TRBV6-7 is noted as an ORF with a role that remains uncertain. Trimming removed 2 bases at V and 0 bases at J, with 14 bases between. The CDR3 totals 18 residues. The DNA for the CDR3 is TGTGCCAGCAGTTACCACGGGGGGGCTACCTCCTATAATTCACCCCTCCACTTT. Protein sequence: CASSYHGGATSYNSPLHF.

This rearrangement joins TRBV6-5 to TRBJ1-6; TRBD1 matches 7 bases. This CDR3 spans 14 amino acids. Germline trimming cut 8 bases from V and 7 bases from J; bases unmatched to any gene: 8. The germline V gene encodes CDR1 MNHEY and CDR2 SVGAGI. CDR3 loop: CASRVGQDNSPLHF. As DNA, the CDR3 is TGTGCCAGCCGCGTAGGACAGGACAATTCACCCCTCCACTTT.

The chain is built from TRBV12-3 or TRBV12-4 and TRBJ1-2, with D perhaps TRBD1 (6 bases). The CDR3 has 13 amino acids. Deletions cut 2 bases from V and 8 bases from J, with 12 bases between. CDR3 DNA: TGTGCCAGCAGTTTACGGGGGGCGCGGGGCTACACCTTC. Its translation is CASSLRGARGYTF.

Only a few counts were recorded for this clone. The CDR3 is CASSHGQKGYTF. The CDR3 DNA reads as TGTGCCAGCAGCCACGGACAGAAGGGCTACACCTTC. The V call is TRBV3-1 (or the pseudogene TRBV3-2), the J call TRBJ1-2; a possible D gene is TRBD1 (6 bases). With 3 bases removed from V and 8 bases from J, the gap between germline ends came to 10 bases. The CDR3 is 12 amino acids. CDR1 and CDR2 (germline): LGHDT, YNNKEL (reference sequence).

The chain is built from TRBV9 and TRBJ2-1, with a possible D match to TRBD1 (6 bases). V was cut by 0 bases and J by 1 base, with 17 bases left in between. Germline loops: CDR1 SGDLS, CDR2 YYNGEE. The length of the CDR3 is 18 residues. CDR3 protein: CASSVVPIPGVSYNEQFF. The DNA of the CDR3 is TGTGCCAGCAGCGTAGTTCCGATCCCAGGGGTGTCCTACAATGAGCAGTTCTTC. The complete variable domain, with remaining parts taken from reference TRBV9 and TRBJ2-1, reads DSGVTQTPKHLITATGQRVTLRCSPRSGDLSVYWYQQSLDQGLQFLIQYYNGEERAKGNILERFSAQQFPDLHSELNLSSLELGDSALYFCASSVVPIPGVSYNEQFFGPGTRLTVL.

This clone was observed a handful of times. The chain couples TRBV29-1 to TRBJ2-7, with 9 positions matching TRBD1. Germline V gene data show CDR1 as SQVTM and CDR2 as ANQGSEA. V lost 5 bases to trimming and J lost 6 bases; unmatched junction nucleotides: 2. This CDR3 spans 11 amino acids. The CDR3 DNA follows: TGCAGCGTTAAGACAGGGGGCGAGCAGTACTTC. It codes for CSVKTGGEQYF.

In this sample, this clone turned up many times. V usage is TRBV6-4 and J usage is TRBJ2-1, with 10 bases matching TRBD2. The V gene end was trimmed by 5 bases and the J gene end by 6 bases; junction bases not matched to a gene: 1. The CDR3 is made up of 13 amino acids. Germline lookup yields CDR1 MRHNA and CDR2 SNTAGT. CDR3 sequence: CASSSGGANEQFF. In DNA form, the CDR3 reads TGTGCCAGCAGTAGCGGGGGGGCCAATGAGCAGTTCTTC.

DNA for the CDR3: TGTGCCAGCAGCCAAGTCTTGAGTGAAAAACTGTTTTTT. The encoded protein is CASSQVLSEKLFF. The rearrangement joins TRBV14 to TRBJ1-4; D not certain. V lost 1 base and J 7 bases, leaving 7 bases between the germline ends. Germline CDR1 and CDR2: SGHDN and FVKESK. The CDR3 totals 13 residues.